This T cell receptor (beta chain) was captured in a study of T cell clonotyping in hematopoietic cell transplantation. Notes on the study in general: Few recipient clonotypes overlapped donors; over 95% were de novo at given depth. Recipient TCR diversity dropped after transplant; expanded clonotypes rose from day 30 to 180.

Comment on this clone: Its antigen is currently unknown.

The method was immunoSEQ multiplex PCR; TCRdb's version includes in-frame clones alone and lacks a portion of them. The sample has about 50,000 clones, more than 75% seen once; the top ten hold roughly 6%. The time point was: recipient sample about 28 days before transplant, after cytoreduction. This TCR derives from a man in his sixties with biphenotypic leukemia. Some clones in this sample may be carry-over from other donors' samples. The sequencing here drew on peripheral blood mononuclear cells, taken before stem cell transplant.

The CDR3 DNA reads as TGTGCCATCTCACAGGGGGCGCGAGGCTACGAGCAGTACTTC. This sequence encodes CAISQGARGYEQYF. The chain has TRBV10-3 and TRBJ2-7, with TRBD1 matching 9 bases. Looked up from germline, CDR1 is ENHRY and CDR2 is SYGVKD. This CDR3 has 14 residues. Losses at the gene ends were 8 bases for V and 3 bases for J; bases not matched to a gene: 8.